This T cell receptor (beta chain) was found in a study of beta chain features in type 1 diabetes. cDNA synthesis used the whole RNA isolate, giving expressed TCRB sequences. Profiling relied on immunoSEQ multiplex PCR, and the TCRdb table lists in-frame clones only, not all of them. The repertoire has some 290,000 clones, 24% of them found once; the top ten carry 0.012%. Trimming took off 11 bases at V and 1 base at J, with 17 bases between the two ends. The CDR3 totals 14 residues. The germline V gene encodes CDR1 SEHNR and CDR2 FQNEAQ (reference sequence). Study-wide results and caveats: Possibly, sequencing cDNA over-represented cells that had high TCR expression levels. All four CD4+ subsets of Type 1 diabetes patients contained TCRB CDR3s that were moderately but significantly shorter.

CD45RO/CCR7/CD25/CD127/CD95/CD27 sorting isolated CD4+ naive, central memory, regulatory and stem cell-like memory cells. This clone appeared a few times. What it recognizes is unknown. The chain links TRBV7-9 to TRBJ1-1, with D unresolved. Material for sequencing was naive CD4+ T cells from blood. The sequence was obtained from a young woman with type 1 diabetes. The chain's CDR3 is CAHTRAIGNTEAFF. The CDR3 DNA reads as TGTGCCCACACGAGGGCGATTGGGAACACTGAAGCTTTCTTT.